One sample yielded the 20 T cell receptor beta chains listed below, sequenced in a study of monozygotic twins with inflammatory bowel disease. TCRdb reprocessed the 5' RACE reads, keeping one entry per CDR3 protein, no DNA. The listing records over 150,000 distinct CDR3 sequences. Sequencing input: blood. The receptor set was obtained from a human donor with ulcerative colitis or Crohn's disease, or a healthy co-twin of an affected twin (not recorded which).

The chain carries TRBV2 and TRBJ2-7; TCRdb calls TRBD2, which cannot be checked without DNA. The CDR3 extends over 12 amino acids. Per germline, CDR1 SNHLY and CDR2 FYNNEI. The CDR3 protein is CASAAGQNEQYF.

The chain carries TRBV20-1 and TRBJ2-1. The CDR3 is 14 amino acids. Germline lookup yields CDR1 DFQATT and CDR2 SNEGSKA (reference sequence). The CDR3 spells CSAYYFVGPNEQFF.

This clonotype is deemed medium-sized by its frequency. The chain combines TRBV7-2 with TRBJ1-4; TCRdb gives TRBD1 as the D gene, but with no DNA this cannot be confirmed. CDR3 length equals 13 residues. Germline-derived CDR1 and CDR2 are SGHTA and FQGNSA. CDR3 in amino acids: CASSFNPGEKLFF.

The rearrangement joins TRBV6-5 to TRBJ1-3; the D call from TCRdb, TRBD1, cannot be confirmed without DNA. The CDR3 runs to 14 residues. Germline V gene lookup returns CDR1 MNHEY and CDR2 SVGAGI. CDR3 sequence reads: CASSYLDRGDTIYF.

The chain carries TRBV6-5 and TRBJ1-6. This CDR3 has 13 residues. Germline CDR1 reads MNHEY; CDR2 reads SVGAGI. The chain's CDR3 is CASSYIGNGPLHF.

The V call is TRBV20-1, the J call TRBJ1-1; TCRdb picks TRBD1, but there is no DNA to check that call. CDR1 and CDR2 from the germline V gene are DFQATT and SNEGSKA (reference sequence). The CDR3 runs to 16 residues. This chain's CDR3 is CSARDRNRVRYTEAFF.

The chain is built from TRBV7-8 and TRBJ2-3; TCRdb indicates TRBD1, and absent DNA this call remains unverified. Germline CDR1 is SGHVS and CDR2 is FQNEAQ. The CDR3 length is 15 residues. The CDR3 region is CASSPLGRSTDTQYF.

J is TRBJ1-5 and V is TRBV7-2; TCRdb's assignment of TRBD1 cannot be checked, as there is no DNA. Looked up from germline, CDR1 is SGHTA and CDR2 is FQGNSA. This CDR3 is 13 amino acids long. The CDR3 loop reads CASSINRGQPQHF.

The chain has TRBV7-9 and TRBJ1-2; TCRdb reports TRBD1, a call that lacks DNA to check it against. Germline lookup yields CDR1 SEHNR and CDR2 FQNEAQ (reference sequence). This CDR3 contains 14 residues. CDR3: CASSAGARDYGYTF.

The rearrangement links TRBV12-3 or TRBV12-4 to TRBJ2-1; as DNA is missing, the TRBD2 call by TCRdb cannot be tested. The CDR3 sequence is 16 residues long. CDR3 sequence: CASSFELAGGNNEQFF.

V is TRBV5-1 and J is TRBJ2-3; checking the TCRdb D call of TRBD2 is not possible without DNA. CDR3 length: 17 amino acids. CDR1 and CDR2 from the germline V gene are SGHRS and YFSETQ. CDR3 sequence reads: CASSLEDPSGSTDTQYF.

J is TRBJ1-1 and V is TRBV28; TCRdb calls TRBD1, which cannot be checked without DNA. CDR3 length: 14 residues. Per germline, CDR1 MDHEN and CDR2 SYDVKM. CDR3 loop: CATQTGTVNTEAFF.

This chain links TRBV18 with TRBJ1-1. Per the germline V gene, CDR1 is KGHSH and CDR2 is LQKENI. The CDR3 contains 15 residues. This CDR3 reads CASSPFGTMNTEAFF.

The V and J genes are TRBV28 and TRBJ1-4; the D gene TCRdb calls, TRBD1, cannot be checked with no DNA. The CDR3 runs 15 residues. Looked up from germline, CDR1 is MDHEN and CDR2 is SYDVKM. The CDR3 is CANLIRSCLNEKLFF. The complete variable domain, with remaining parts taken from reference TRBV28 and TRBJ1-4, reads DVKVTQSSRYLVKRTGEKVFLECVQDMDHENMFWYRQDPGLGLRLIYFSYDVKMKEKGDIPEGYSVSREKKERFSLILESASTNQTSMYLCANLIRSCLNEKLFFGSGTQLSVL.

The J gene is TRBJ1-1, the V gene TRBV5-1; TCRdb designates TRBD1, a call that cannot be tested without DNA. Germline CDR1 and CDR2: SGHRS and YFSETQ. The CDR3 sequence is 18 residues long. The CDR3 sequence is CASSLYEQGAAWNTEAFF.

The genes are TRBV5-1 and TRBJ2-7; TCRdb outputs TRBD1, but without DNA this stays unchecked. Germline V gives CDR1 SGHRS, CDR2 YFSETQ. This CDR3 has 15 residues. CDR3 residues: CASSLGQGISYEQYF.

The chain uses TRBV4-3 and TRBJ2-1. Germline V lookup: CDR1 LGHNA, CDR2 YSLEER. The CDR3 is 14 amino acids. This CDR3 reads CATSDGSSYNEQFF.

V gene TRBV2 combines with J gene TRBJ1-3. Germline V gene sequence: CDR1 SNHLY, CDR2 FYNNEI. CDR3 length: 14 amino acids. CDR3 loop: CASKIRGAGNTIYF.

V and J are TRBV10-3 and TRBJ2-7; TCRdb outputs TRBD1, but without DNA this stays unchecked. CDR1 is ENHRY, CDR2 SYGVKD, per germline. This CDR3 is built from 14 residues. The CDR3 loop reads CAISEGQGDYEQYF.

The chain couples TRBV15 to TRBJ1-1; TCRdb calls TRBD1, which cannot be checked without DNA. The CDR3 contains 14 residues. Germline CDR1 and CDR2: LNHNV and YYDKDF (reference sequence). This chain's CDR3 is CATSSDRGLAEAFF.